This TCR beta chain was identified during a study of CD4 T cells in relation to SARS-CoV-2 and coronaviruses. Here immunoSEQ multiplex PCR was the method, and the copy in TCRdb shows in-frame clones only, minus some. Among 9,000 to 13,000 clones listed, more than 65% were seen once. Study-wide results and limits: The cross-reactivity analysis covered only spike protein, not other viral proteins.

Unexposed donor CD4+ T cells date from about 2011-2018, before the COVID-19 pandemic. The cells were cultured for approximately ten days before CD4+ T cells were isolated. As cell numbers allowed, unexposed-donor CD4+ T cells faced SARS-CoV-2 S/N and four cold-coronavirus spikes. The CDR3 runs to 15 residues. Trimming at V came to 2 bases and at J to 5 bases, leaving 4 bases not matched to a gene. Germline loops: CDR1 SEHNR, CDR2 FQNEAQ (reference sequence). Turning to this clone: As yet, its antigen is unknown.

Sequencing input: CD4+ T cells from PBMCs, cultured in vitro. The source is a human donor in good health. The chain couples TRBV7-9 to TRBJ2-1, with 9 bases identical to TRBD2. CDR3 in DNA: TGTGCCAGCAGCTTAATTAGCGGGGGTAACAATGAGCAGTTCTTC. Its translation: CASSLISGGNNEQFF.